The entry that follows covers one T cell receptor (beta chain) sequence. Its antigen is undetermined. This entry comes from a study of CXCR3-negative and CXCR3-positive naive CD8 T cells. Study findings and constraints: More hydrophobic TRB CDR3s were found in CXCR3-positive naive cells than in CXCR3-negative naive cells. Comparably high diversity was seen in both naive subsets, and much lower diversity in memory CD8+ cells. Memory cells differed in TRBV-TRBJ usage, but naive CXCR3-negative and CXCR3-positive cells had similar usage.

5' RACE with UMI labels generated the TRB cDNA libraries. TCRdb reworked the 5' RACE reads into one entry per CDR3 protein, no DNA. In all, the sample yields about 98,000 distinct CDR3 sequences. Each CD8+ T cell subset was sorted in triplicate, some 270,000 cells each. This sequence originates from a human donor in good health. Some clones in this sample may be carry-over from other donors' samples. Sequencing was performed on naive CXCR3+ CD8+ T cells from blood. The subset is: CD45RO-CCR7+CD27+CD95- naive CD8+ T cells expressing CXCR3 (TNR3+).

The CDR3 region is CASSVGATDTDTQYF. The chain carries TRBV9 and TRBJ2-3; TCRdb gives TRBD1 as the D gene, but with no DNA this cannot be confirmed. CDR1 is SGDLS, CDR2 YYNGEE, per germline. CDR3 length equals 15 residues. The variable domain in full, with the rest retrieved from reference TRBV9 and TRBJ2-3, is DSGVTQTPKHLITATGQRVTLRCSPRSGDLSVYWYQQSLDQGLQFLIQYYNGEERAKGNILERFSAQQFPDLHSELNLSSLELGDSALYFCASSVGATDTDTQYFGPGTRLTVL.